This T cell receptor (beta chain) was sequenced for a study of blood T cell repertoires in COVID-19. Whole-study context: Nucleic acid was either cDNA or gDNA, and it came from T cells, B-cell-depleted T cells, or PBMCs.

There are 18 residues in the CDR3. Study processing details: The authors estimated nucleated cell counts from reference gene primer amplification. Sequencing used immunoSEQ multiplex PCR; TCRdb keeps in-frame clones, though not all of them. D and trimming were read from the DNA, whereas the V and J calls and clone size are those reported in that table. The data contain 250,000 or so clones, more than 75% of them singletons. Enrolled during active infection, Seattle patients were then followed longitudinally. The chain employs TRBV21-1 and TRBJ1-5; the table's D call, TRBD1, has no DNA check behind it. TRBV21-1 is a listed pseudogene. The sequence was collected from a woman aged 55-70 years with COVID-19, enrolled during active disease. Sequenced sample: peripheral blood. The CDR3 nucleotides are TGTGCCAGCAGCTTACGACAGGGGCAACTTTATAGCAATCAGCCCCAGCATTTT. Residues: CASSLRQGQLYSNQPQHF.